The 32 T cell receptor beta chains reported below all come from one sample, sequenced in a study of shared clonotypes between healthy human individuals. Libraries were prepared by immunoSEQ multiplex PCR; TCRdb keeps only in-frame clonotypes and omits some of them. This repertoire shows about 300,000 clones, around 72% found once; its top ten account for about 9.4%. The sequenced sample consisted of memory CD4+ T cells sorted from blood. Subset in this sample: CD45RA-negative fraction. Receptors were obtained from a man in his thirties or forties in good health.

The genes are TRBV5-4 and TRBJ2-3; D remains ambiguous. Between the trimmed V and J ends, which lost 1 base and 1 base, there was a span of 13 bases. The length of the CDR3 is 16 residues. Germline V CDR1 and CDR2: SGHNT, YYREEE (reference sequence). The DNA for the CDR3 is TGTGCCAGCAGCTTGTATATGGGTTTGGGCACAGATACGCAGTATTTT. The encoded protein is CASSLYMGLGTDTQYF.

The chain joins TRBV5-1 to TRBJ1-5, with D uncertain. The CDR3 runs 13 residues. The V and J ends lost 0 bases and 7 bases respectively, with 8 bases between them. Germline lookup yields CDR1 SGHRS and CDR2 YFSETQ. CDR3 nucleotide sequence: TGCGCCAGCAGCTTGGCAGGTCAGCAGCCCCAGCATTTT. Translating it yields CASSLAGQQPQHF.

Only a few counts were recorded for this clone. The V and J genes are TRBV11-2 and TRBJ1-5; TRBD1 might be the D (6 bases). V was cut by 7 bases and J by 4 bases, with 11 bases left in between. The CDR3 loop spans 13 amino acids. Germline CDR1 SGHAT, CDR2 FQNNGV. In nucleotides, the CDR3 is TGTGCCAGCACCACAGGGATGAATCAGCCCCAGCATTTT. Its translation: CASTTGMNQPQHF.

The rearrangement links TRBV10-1 to TRBJ2-5; 10 nucleotides line up with TRBD2. V shed 5 bases and J 7 bases; nucleotides not matched to a gene: 10. This CDR3 is built from 15 residues. Germline V gives CDR1 WNHNN, CDR2 SYGVQD (reference sequence). CDR3 coding DNA: TGCGCCAGCAGTCGGCTAGCGGGAGAATTTGGGACCCAGTACTTC. Amino acids: CASSRLAGEFGTQYF.

This chain uses TRBV5-1 with TRBJ2-7; 7 bases agree with TRBD1. There are 15 residues in the CDR3. Trimming took 0 bases from V and 7 from J; bases not matched to a gene: 10. The V gene's germline CDR1 is SGHRS and CDR2 YFSETQ. As DNA, the CDR3 is TGCGCCAGCAGCTTGGCCGGACAGGACCTGGGGGAGCAGTACTTC. Translated: CASSLAGQDLGEQYF.

The genes are TRBV5-1 and TRBJ2-7; D not resolved. The V and J ends lost 3 bases and 3 bases respectively, with 16 bases between them. The CDR3 length is 15 residues. CDR1 is SGHRS, CDR2 YFSETQ, per germline. DNA of the CDR3: TGCGCCAGCAGCTCCGGTCTCACCCTAAGCTACGAGCAGTACTTC. It translates to CASSSGLTLSYEQYF.

The chain combines TRBV25-1 with TRBJ1-1; D gene ambiguous. Trimming took 1 base from V and 0 from J, leaving 15 bases between them. Germline-derived CDR1 and CDR2 are MGHDK and SYGVNS. This CDR3 is built from 17 residues. The CDR3 bases are TGTGCCAGCAGTGAATCCACCCTATCTATACTGAACACTGAAGCTTTCTTT. It translates to CASSESTLSILNTEAFF.

This clone was recorded a few times. The CDR3: CASSEEQSNTGELFF. The CDR3 bases are TGTGCCAGCAGTGAAGAACAGTCGAACACCGGGGAGCTGTTTTTT. The chain is built from TRBV2 and TRBJ2-2; D call uncertain. V was shortened by 1 base and J by 0 bases, with 6 bases between the two germline ends. The CDR3 consists of 15 residues. Germline CDR1 SNHLY, CDR2 FYNNEI.

The chain links TRBV5-4 to TRBJ2-1; 7 bases are a match to TRBD2. The CDR3 has 16 residues. CDR1 and CDR2 (germline): SGHNT, YYREEE (reference sequence). V was clipped by 0 bases and J by 2 bases; unmatched bases: 5. CDR3 loop: CASSLDVGRPYNEQFF. As DNA, the CDR3 is TGTGCCAGCAGCTTGGATGTCGGGAGGCCCTACAATGAGCAGTTCTTC.

The chain employs TRBV5-1 and TRBJ2-5; no firm D call. V lost 4 bases to trimming and J lost 5 bases, with 15 bases between them. CDR3 length: 14 residues. The germline CDR1 and CDR2 sequences are SGHRS and YFSETQ. CDR3 sequence (DNA): TGCGCCAGCAGCCCTGGAAACTTATTGGAGACCCAGTACTTC. It is translated as CASSPGNLLETQYF.

The chain has TRBV19 and TRBJ2-3, with 10 nucleotides matching TRBD1. The CDR3 runs 16 residues. Germline CDR1 LNHDA, CDR2 SQIVND (reference sequence). J was trimmed by 4 bases and V by 5 bases; bases with no gene match: 9. The chain's CDR3 is CASSPRTGGGADTQYF. Written as DNA, the CDR3 is TGTGCCAGTAGTCCCCGGACAGGGGGTGGTGCAGATACGCAGTATTTT.

This sequence joins TRBV29-1 and TRBJ1-2; no clear D gene. Germline V gives CDR1 SQVTM, CDR2 ANQGSEA. The CDR3 is 13 residues long. V dropped 2 bases and J dropped 0 bases, with 7 bases sitting between them. The CDR3 region is CSVEQSANYGYTF. Here the CDR3 DNA reads TGCAGCGTTGAACAGTCGGCTAACTATGGCTACACCTTC.

The gene calls are TRBV25-1 and TRBJ1-2, with D tentatively TRBD1 (6 bases). Trimming left V 5 bases short and J 4 bases short, with 14 bases between. Germline loops: CDR1 MGHDK, CDR2 SYGVNS. This CDR3 comprises 14 residues. In DNA form, the CDR3 reads TGTGCCAGCAGTTCGGGGGGCCGGACCTATGGCTACACCTTC. Translating gives CASSSGGRTYGYTF.

The chain couples TRBV7-8 to TRBJ2-1; 12 nucleotides align to TRBD2. The CDR3 is 19 amino acids. V was pared by 3 bases and J by 2 bases, with 11 bases of the junction left unmatched. CDR1 and CDR2 from the germline V gene are SGHVS and FQNEAQ. The CDR3 region is CASSFLWLAGGSPYNEQFF. In DNA form, the CDR3 reads TGTGCCAGCAGCTTCCTATGGCTAGCGGGAGGGTCGCCCTACAATGAGCAGTTCTTC.

The chain is built from TRBV10-3 and TRBJ2-5; 13 bases align to TRBD2. Germline trimming cut 10 bases from V and 5 bases from J; bases unmatched to any gene: 4. The CDR3 totals 13 residues. Germline V gene sequence: CDR1 ENHRY, CDR2 SYGVKD. CDR3 region: CATGTSGKETQYF. The CDR3 nucleotides are TGTGCCACGGGGACTAGCGGGAAGGAGACCCAGTACTTC.

This sequence joins TRBV7-2 and TRBJ2-5, with 10 bases identical to TRBD1. The CDR3 extends over 15 amino acids. Trimming took 4 bases from V and 2 from J; bases not matched to a gene: 4. Germline loops: CDR1 SGHTA, CDR2 FQGNSA. Here the CDR3 reads CASSSGQGGQETQYF. CDR3 nucleotides: TGTGCCAGCAGCTCCGGACAGGGGGGACAAGAGACCCAGTACTTC.

This clone has a single count. This rearrangement joins TRBV9 to TRBJ1-2; no clear D. Trimming shortened V by 0 bases and J by 5 bases, and 20 bases separated the two germline ends. Germline V gene data show CDR1 as SGDLS and CDR2 as YYNGEE. The CDR3 has 17 residues. The CDR3 DNA is TGTGCCAGCAGCGTAGATTCCCGGGGTCCTAACCCTTATGGCTACACCTTC. Translation: CASSVDSRGPNPYGYTF.

This clone has a count of ten or more. This chain uses TRBV7-3 with TRBJ2-2; weak D call: TRBD2 (6 bases). The CDR3 runs 17 residues. Germline lookup yields CDR1 SGHTA and CDR2 FQGTGA. Deletions cut 5 bases from V and 6 bases from J, with 22 bases between. The DNA for the CDR3 is TGTGCCAGCAGCCCTGCTGCACTAGCCTTTCGTGCCGGGGAGCTGTTTTTT. Its protein product is CASSPAALAFRAGELFF.

The V call is TRBV5-1, the J call TRBJ2-3; no firm D call. Looked up from germline, CDR1 is SGHRS and CDR2 is YFSETQ. This CDR3 contains 17 residues. With 4 bases removed from V and 1 base from J, the gap between germline ends came to 19 bases. DNA of the CDR3: TGCGCCAGCAGCCCTACGTTAGGCGCTGCGGGCACAGATACGCAGTATTTT. This encodes CASSPTLGAAGTDTQYF.

The chain combines TRBV5-5 with TRBJ2-7, with TRBD2 matching over 7 bases. V trimming: 0 bases; J trimming: 6 bases; junction bases outside the gene matches: 6. Germline values: CDR1 SGHKS, CDR2 YYEKEE (reference sequence). The CDR3 is 14 residues long. The CDR3 DNA is TGTGCCAGCAGCTTGGTCCACGGGGGGACCGAGCAGTACTTC. Translated: CASSLVHGGTEQYF.

The rearrangement joins TRBV6-1 to TRBJ2-7; 9 nucleotides line up with TRBD1. Looked up from germline, CDR1 is MNHNS and CDR2 is SASEGT. J was trimmed by 2 bases and V by 4 bases; bases with no gene match: 12. The CDR3 extends over 17 amino acids. DNA for the CDR3: TGTGCCAGCAGTGCGGGACAGGGAAGTTTTACCCCCTACGAGCAGTACTTC. It codes for CASSAGQGSFTPYEQYF.

The chain has TRBV7-8 and TRBJ2-3; D is perhaps TRBD1 or TRBD2 (6 bases each). CDR1 and CDR2 (germline): SGHVS, FQNEAQ. V was shortened by 5 bases and J by 6 bases, with 24 bases between the two germline ends. The CDR3 totals 17 residues. The CDR3 nucleotides are TGTGCCAGCAGCAGAGGCGGGACACGCGAGAGGTTGGATACGCAGTATTTT. As protein: CASSRGGTRERLDTQYF.

The chain recombines TRBV25-1 with TRBJ2-2; 10 positions agree with TRBD1. This CDR3 is built from 16 residues. Trimming cost V 8 bases and J 3 bases; bases outside gene matches: 9. CDR1 is MGHDK, CDR2 SYGVNS, per germline. The CDR3 reads CASSGQGFSDTGELFF. The DNA of the CDR3 is TGTGCCAGCTCGGGACAGGGGTTTTCGGACACCGGGGAGCTGTTTTTT.

The rearrangement joins TRBV4-1 to TRBJ2-7, with D possibly being TRBD2 (5 bases). The V gene's germline CDR1 is MGHRA and CDR2 YSYEKL. Deletions cut 3 bases from V and 2 bases from J, with 11 bases between. This CDR3 is built from 14 residues. CDR3 loop: CASSQERMTYEQYF. CDR3 bases: TGCGCCAGCAGCCAGGAGCGGATGACCTACGAGCAGTACTTC.

The J gene is TRBJ2-5, the V gene TRBV9; D may correspond to TRBD1 or TRBD2 (5 bases each). Germline V gene data show CDR1 as SGDLS and CDR2 as YYNGEE. V lost 0 bases, J lost 4 bases, and 13 bases lay in between. The CDR3 sequence is 15 residues long. CDR3: CASSVVGGMRETQYF. CDR3 sequence (DNA): TGTGCCAGCAGCGTAGTTGGGGGTATGAGAGAGACCCAGTACTTC. Variable domain in full (rest from reference TRBV9 and TRBJ2-5): DSGVTQTPKHLITATGQRVTLRCSPRSGDLSVYWYQQSLDQGLQFLIQYYNGEERAKGNILERFSAQQFPDLHSELNLSSLELGDSALYFCASSVVGGMRETQYFGPGTRLLVL.

This chain links TRBV6-1 with TRBJ1-3, with D uncertain. This CDR3 contains 12 residues. Germline values: CDR1 MNHNS, CDR2 SASEGT. The V and J ends lost 3 bases and 6 bases respectively, with 6 bases between them. CDR3 in amino acids: CASSDVVNTIYF. For the CDR3, the DNA is TGTGCCAGCAGTGACGTTGTAAACACCATATATTTT.

This clone was seen a handful of times. The J gene is TRBJ2-7, the V gene TRBV18; D is undetermined. Trimming took 2 bases from V and 3 from J, leaving 23 bases between them. The V gene's germline CDR1 is KGHSH and CDR2 LQKENI. The CDR3 has 18 amino acids. CDR3 sequence: CASSPFLSQRNRVYEQYF. As DNA, the CDR3 is TGTGCCAGCTCACCATTTTTGTCGCAACGGAACAGAGTCTACGAGCAGTACTTC.

This clone has at least ten counts. The CDR3 protein is CASSIKVITGELFF. As DNA, the CDR3 is TGTGCCAGTAGTATTAAGGTGATCACCGGGGAGCTGTTTTTT. The chain combines TRBV19 with TRBJ2-2; D remains unclear. Looked up from germline, CDR1 is LNHDA and CDR2 is SQIVND (reference sequence). The CDR3 totals 14 residues. Trimming took off 3 bases at V and 4 bases at J, with 9 bases between the two ends.

V is TRBV7-2 and J is TRBJ2-5, with D possibly called TRBD1 or TRBD2 (5 bases each). Germline loops: CDR1 SGHTA, CDR2 FQGNSA. The CDR3 contains 13 residues. Trimming removed 5 bases from V and 3 bases from J, with 10 bases in between. The CDR3 bases are TGTGCCAGCAGCCGGGACCGCGAAGAGACCCAGTACTTC. Amino acid sequence: CASSRDREETQYF. Together with reference TRBV7-2 and TRBJ2-5, the CDR3 gives the full variable domain: GAGVSQSPSNKVTEKGKDVELRCDPISGHTALYWYRQSLGQGLEFLIYFQGNSAPDKSGLPSDRFSAERTGGSVSTLTIQRTQQEDSAVYLCASSRDREETQYFGPGTRLLVL.

This clone was found a few times. The chain uses TRBV7-8 and TRBJ2-7; D is undetermined. Germline V lookup: CDR1 SGHVS, CDR2 FQNEAQ. The CDR3 sequence is 16 residues long. Trimming shortened V by 1 base and J by 3 bases, and 16 bases separated the two germline ends. In DNA, the CDR3 is TGTGCCAGCAGCTTAGAAACTCCCTCCCATGGCTACGAGCAGTACTTC. This gives the protein CASSLETPSHGYEQYF.

The genes are TRBV7-2 and TRBJ1-4, with 9 bases fitting TRBD1. The J segment lost 6 bases and the V segment lost 1 base, leaving 6 bases of the junction unmatched. Germline V gives CDR1 SGHTA, CDR2 FQGNSA. This CDR3 contains 16 residues. In DNA form, the CDR3 reads TGTGCCAGCAGCTTAGGGACAGGGGCGAGGGATGAAAAACTGTTTTTT. Protein sequence: CASSLGTGARDEKLFF.

The chain carries TRBV29-1 and TRBJ2-1; D possibly corresponds to TRBD1 (6 bases). V lost 6 bases and J 8 bases, leaving 20 bases between the germline ends. The CDR3 spans 14 residues. Germline V gene lookup returns CDR1 SQVTM and CDR2 ANQGSEA. The chain's CDR3 is CSVTRGWDTDEQFF. The CDR3 DNA reads as TGCAGCGTCACAAGAGGATGGGACACAGATGAGCAGTTCTTC.